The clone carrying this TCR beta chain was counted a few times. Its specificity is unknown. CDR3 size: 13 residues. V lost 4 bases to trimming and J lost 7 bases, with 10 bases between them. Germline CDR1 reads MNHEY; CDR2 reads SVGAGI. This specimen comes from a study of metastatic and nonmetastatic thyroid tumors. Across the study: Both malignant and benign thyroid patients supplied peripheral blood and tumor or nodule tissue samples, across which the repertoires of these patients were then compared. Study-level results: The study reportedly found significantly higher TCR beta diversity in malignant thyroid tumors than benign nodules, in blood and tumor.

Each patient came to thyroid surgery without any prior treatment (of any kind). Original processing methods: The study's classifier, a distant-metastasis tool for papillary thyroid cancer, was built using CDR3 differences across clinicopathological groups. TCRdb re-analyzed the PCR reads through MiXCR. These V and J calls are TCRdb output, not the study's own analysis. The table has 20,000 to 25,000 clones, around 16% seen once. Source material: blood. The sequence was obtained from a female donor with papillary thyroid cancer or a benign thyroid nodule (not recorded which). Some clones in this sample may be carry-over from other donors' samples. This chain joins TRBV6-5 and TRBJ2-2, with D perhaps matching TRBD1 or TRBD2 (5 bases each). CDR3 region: CASSSRGGGELFF. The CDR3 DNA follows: TGTGCCAGCAGTTCACGGGGCGGCGGGGAGCTGTTTTTT.